These 9 T cell receptor beta chains originate from one sample sequenced in a study of shared clonotypes between healthy human individuals. Sequencing used immunoSEQ multiplex PCR; TCRdb keeps in-frame clones, though not all of them. The table records fewer than 850,000 clones, 80% to 95% of them present only once. Sequencing input: memory CD8+ T cells from PBMCs. Subset defined: CD45RO+ cells pooled with CCR7-negative TemRA cells. These receptors were obtained from a man aged 18 to 35 in good health. Some clones in this sample may be carry-over from other donors' samples.

The chain uses TRBV18 and TRBJ2-6; the match to TRBD1 covers 9 bases. The germline gives CDR1 KGHSH, CDR2 LQKENI. This CDR3 comprises 17 residues. J was trimmed by 0 bases and V by 3 bases; bases with no gene match: 3. The CDR3 coding sequence is TGTGCCAGCTCACCGGGGACAGGGATCTCTGGGGCCAACGTCCTGACTTTC. Amino acid sequence: CASSPGTGISGANVLTF.

V gene TRBV7-9 combines with J gene TRBJ2-7; no reliable D call. With 4 bases removed from V and 0 bases from J, the gap between germline ends came to 13 bases. Germline V gene lookup returns CDR1 SEHNR and CDR2 FQNEAQ (reference sequence). The CDR3 has 15 amino acids. The CDR3 nucleotides read TGTGCCAGCAGCTCCCCCCGAGGAACCTCCTACGAGCAGTACTTC. It yields the protein CASSSPRGTSYEQYF.

The chain is built from TRBV7-2 and TRBJ2-6; 12 bases fit TRBD1. The CDR3 runs to 21 residues. Germline loops: CDR1 SGHTA, CDR2 FQGNSA. The trim removed 4 bases at V and 2 bases at J, leaving 15 bases unmatched. In DNA, the CDR3 is TGTGCCAGCAGCTCAGCCCCCTCACCGGGACAGGGGGCCCCTGGGGCCAACGTCCTGACTTTC. Its protein is CASSSAPSPGQGAPGANVLTF.

The gene calls are TRBV12-5 and TRBJ1-1; 9 bases are a match to TRBD1. V shed 6 bases and J 1 base; nucleotides not matched to a gene: 9. The CDR3 has 16 residues. Germline CDR1 reads LGHNT; CDR2 reads FRNRAP. CDR3 protein: CASGNSQGAGNTEAFF. The CDR3 DNA reads TGTGCTAGTGGCAATTCACAGGGGGCTGGGAACACTGAAGCTTTCTTT.

The gene calls are TRBV7-7 and TRBJ2-1; 16 bases fit TRBD2. Germline CDR1 reads SSHAT; CDR2 reads FNYEAQ (reference sequence). The CDR3 sequence is 19 residues long. V lost 5 bases, J lost 2 bases, and 9 bases stayed unmatched. The CDR3 spells CASSPTGLAGGGPYNEQFF. The DNA of the CDR3 is TGTGCCAGCAGCCCCACGGGACTAGCGGGAGGGGGGCCCTACAATGAGCAGTTCTTC.

In its sample, this clone was seen once. This chain uses TRBV10-3 with TRBJ1-1; TRBD1 aligns across 7 bases. Germline CDR1 ENHRY, CDR2 SYGVKD. The CDR3 consists of 13 residues. After removal of 3 bases from V and 7 bases from J, the junction contained 5 bases not matched to a gene. The DNA of the CDR3 is TGTGCCATCAGTGATCCGACAGGGATTGAAGCTTTCTTT. This sequence encodes CAISDPTGIEAFF.

This clone came up once. The chain couples TRBV28 to TRBJ1-5; tentative D call: TRBD1 (5 bases). V lost 4 bases to trimming and J lost 2 bases, with 12 bases between them. The CDR3 runs 15 residues. The germline CDR1 and CDR2 sequences are MDHEN and SYDVKM. CDR3 sequence reads: CASSSLGAGNQPQHF. CDR3 in DNA: TGTGCCAGCAGTTCCCTAGGGGCGGGCAATCAGCCCCAGCATTTT.

The chain joins TRBV6-4 to TRBJ1-5, with a tentative D call TRBD1 (6 bases). The CDR3 extends over 17 amino acids. Trimming removed 4 bases at V and 4 bases at J, with 20 bases between. The germline V gene encodes CDR1 MRHNA and CDR2 SNTAGT. CDR3 protein: CASSAPLGGGQNQPQHF. Here the CDR3 DNA reads TGTGCCAGCAGTGCCCCTCTGGGTGGGGGCCAAAATCAGCCCCAGCATTTT.

The chain carries TRBV27 and TRBJ2-7, with TRBD2 as a possible D gene (5 bases). V was clipped by 6 bases and J by 5 bases, with 17 bases between them. CDR3 length: 14 residues. Germline V lookup: CDR1 MNHEY, CDR2 SMNVEV (reference sequence). The CDR3 reads CASSPRIGVHEQYF. The CDR3, as DNA: TGTGCCAGCAGCCCCAGGATCGGGGTCCACGAGCAGTACTTC.